The clone carrying this T cell receptor beta chain was seen only once. Its antigen remains unknown. Germline CDR1 is SGHTA and CDR2 is FQGNSA. This CDR3 region has 18 residues. With 1 base clipped from V and 6 bases from J, the junction kept 14 bases outside the gene matches. The method was immunoSEQ multiplex PCR; TCRdb's version includes in-frame clones alone and lacks a portion of them. Seen here are around 79,000 clones, about 82% observed once, and the top ten hold about 0.6%. This record comes from a study of OX40 agonist ivuxolimab in advanced cancers. Overall study context: Those enrolled were approximately 87% male, with a mean age of about 66 years and ages from roughly 20 to 90.

Overall study findings and caveats: On average, CD8+ T cells had more expanded clones than CD4+. At 0.1 to 3.0 mg/kg, CD4+ and CD8+ blood T cells expanded clonally by week 6.

The chain carries TRBV7-2 and TRBJ2-1; 8 nucleotides match TRBD2. This specimen consisted of CD4+ or CD8+ T cells sorted from blood, obtained in a trial of the OX40 agonist ivuxolimab. This sequence originates from an adult with an advanced solid tumor such as melanoma, head and neck, liver or kidney cancer. CDR3 residues: CASSLVGLAGRRRNEQFF. The DNA of the CDR3 is TGTGCCAGCAGCTTAGTAGGACTAGCAGGCCGGAGGCGCAATGAGCAGTTCTTC. Together with reference TRBV7-2 and TRBJ2-1, the CDR3 gives the full variable domain: GAGVSQSPSNKVTEKGKDVELRCDPISGHTALYWYRQSLGQGLEFLIYFQGNSAPDKSGLPSDRFSAERTGGSVSTLTIQRTQQEDSAVYLCASSLVGLAGRRRNEQFFGPGTRLTVL.